This entry concerns a single T cell receptor (beta chain). This clonotype came up many times. Its binding antigen is unknown. No qualities accompany the bases; no much larger clone lies one base away. Library preparation used multiplex PCR. Instrument used: Illumina HiSeq 4000. TCR beta libraries were built with iRepertoire HTBI primers and Arm-PCR amplification of CDR3 regions. PCR products were gel purified before sequencing. On the study's bioinformatics: Across samples, 60 to 75 TRBV and 13 to 15 TRBJ segments were identified and used for gene usage analysis of CDR3 amino acid clonotypes. Filtered high-quality paired reads were merged into contigs using COPE and FqMerger. Contigs were aligned with BLAST to IMGT TRBV, TRBD and TRBJ reference genes, and CDR3 was defined per IMGT. Any clonotype with a frequency above 0.1% was counted as a highly expanded clone. Repertoire diversity was measured by Shannon entropy, and V-J evenness by the Gini coefficient. A clonotype found in more than one individual was treated as public. The public reads were reprocessed in TCRdb via fastp at Q25 and MiXCR, keeping in-frame beta chains. All rows with the same CDR3 protein become a single entry with the most common DNA and genes. TCRdb's processing, not the authors', yielded these V and J calls. The sample table shows 350,000 to 450,000 distinct CDR3 sequences, and over 15% are seen once. Of the sample, 30% is held by the ten largest clones.

The CDR3 has 13 amino acids, counting the end cysteine and phenylalanine. Here the CDR3 DNA is all that survives: 39 bases in frame from base 1. Trimming removed 4 bases from V and 2 bases from J, leaving 8 bases between the germline ends. The record originates from a study of regulatory T cells in long-lasting Graves disease (dated by TCRdb to about 2021). For the study in its entirety: Newly diagnosed Graves' disease patients had taken antithyroid drugs for less than 3 months. Peripheral blood TCR sequencing and RNA sequencing compared persistent Graves' disease patients with newly diagnosed Graves' disease patients. The study took place in China and was registered as a clinical trial. A total of around 33 samples underwent TCR sequencing, from about 13 patients with persistent Graves' disease and approximately 20 patients with newly diagnosed Graves' disease. The full study reports these points: Only peripheral blood was studied, because thyroid tissue, the primary lesion, was inaccessible. TRBV28, TRBJ1-2 and TRBJ2-5 were preferentially used in persistent disease, while TRBV20-1 and TRBJ2-1 were favored in newly diagnosed disease. Compared with newly diagnosed patients, persistent Graves' disease patients had lower TCR Shannon entropy and fewer highly expanded clones, which suggests clonal expansion. More public clonotypes were shared among persistent patients (under 3,000) than among newly diagnosed patients (966). The authors noted that the small sample size was a limitation that may lower accuracy. Sequencing and analysis were restricted to the TCR beta chain.

The sample's time point label, in plain terms: newly diagnosed GD, antithyroid drugs for less than 3 months. For both TCR sequencing and RNA sequencing, RNA was extracted from PBMCs in TRIzol. Graves' disease was diagnosed according to American Thyroid Association guidelines. Patients were recruited from an endocrinology department in Xi'an, China. Each patient gave approximately 10 milliliters of peripheral blood, collected in an EDTA anticoagulant tube. Ficoll Paque Plus density gradient separation was used to isolate PBMCs, and no additional T cell sorting was done. An Agilent 2100 Bioanalyzer and agarose gel were used to check RNA quality, while a NanoDrop 2000 measured RNA concentration. The same specimen was also included in a second study, on T cells in Graves' hyperthyroidism and ophthalmopathy. As that second paper reports: Stable Graves' hyperthyroidism was defined as no progression to ophthalmopathy during 18 months of follow-up. The hyperthyroidism patients were between 18 and 65 years old and newly diagnosed, with a disease duration of less than 2 months. Any patient with an uncontrolled infection, another autoimmune disease, pregnancy or lactation was excluded. Diagnoses relied on clinical symptoms, serum thyroxine and TRAb, thyroid ultrasound and orbital computed tomography. A first-round RT-PCR of the TCR CDR3 used the HTBI primer set with the Qiagen OneStep RT-PCR kit. Most expanded thyroid clonotypes (frequency above 0.001) were also detected in blood, a finding suggesting that blood repertoires may reflect thyroid immune responses. A 13 V-J signature model separated ophthalmopathy from stable hyperthyroidism, with about 90% sensitivity and 81.08% specificity in cross-validation and 80%/75% in testing. In validation, the model predicted progression to ophthalmopathy a median of about 6.5 months before onset, with approximately 70% sensitivity and around 76% specificity. To identify distinguishing TCR V-J signatures, a discovery cohort of 90 to 100 patients was used, comprising roughly 45 with Graves' ophthalmopathy and approximately 58 with stable Graves' hyperthyroidism. Prospective prediction of ophthalmopathy was tested in an independent validation cohort of fewer than 20 hyperthyroidism patients and some 17 patients who later progressed to ophthalmopathy. The 95 to 100 discovery patients were divided at random into training and test sets in a 7:3 ratio. Thyroid tissue and blood T-cell repertoires from roughly 6 Graves' hyperthyroidism patients were also compared in the study. Once sampling was done, hyperthyroidism patients were given methimazole at a starting dose of 30 mg daily, whereas ophthalmopathy patients were given high-dose intravenous methylprednisolone. Libraries were constructed in a second round of multiplex PCR, after which size selection and purification were performed. Libraries were sequenced paired-end with 100 bp reads on an Illumina HiSeq2000. Raw data were processed with SOAPnuke, discarding reads with adapters, uncalled bases, mean Phred below 15, or no exact constant-primer or identifier match. High-quality paired reads were merged using COPE v1.2.5, and each unique nucleotide sequence was defined as a clonotype. Clonotypes were aligned to IMGT TRBV, TRBD and TRBJ reference segments using MiTCR v1.1. The analysis included only V-J combinations with a frequency above 0.0001, which together covered 98% to 99.2% of the repertoires. A TCS score was defined as the ratio between F50 (clonal expansion) and ExV (chaos), using BLOSUM62-based TCRdist between CDR3 peptides within each V-J. Welch's t-statistics and random forest reduced 450 to 600 V-J features to roughly 13, which were used in a naive Bayes classifier (R e1071). Sample size was not statistically predetermined, and investigators were not blinded to group allocation. According to the paper, TCR Vbeta CDR3 sequencing was carried out on approximately 140 peripheral blood samples, which came from over 40 ophthalmopathy, around 75 hyperthyroidism and roughly 17 progressor patients.

The chain is encoded by TRBV12-3 or TRBV12-4 joined to TRBJ2-5, with the D gene not confidently named. This clonotype was sampled from a man aged 40-49 years with Graves disease. Donor details come from another sample of the same person, matched by shared clones. The specimen comprised peripheral blood mononuclear cells (PBMCs), sampled at new diagnosis, from a patient treated with antithyroid drugs. The DNA is as follows: TGTGCCAGCAGTTCGTACCCTCAAGAGACCCAGTACTTC. This yields the protein CASSSYPQETQYF.